Following are 25 T cell receptor beta chains from one sample sequenced in a study of regulatory T cells in long-lasting Graves disease. Libraries of TCR beta came from iRepertoire HTBI primers plus Arm-PCR of CDR3 regions. Each CDR3 protein gets one entry after TCRdb re-called the multiplex PCR reads with MiXCR. The repertoire holds about 340,000 distinct CDR3 sequences, with 15% to 20% as singletons. Indicated time point: persistent/refractory GD, antithyroid drugs over 5 years with positive TRAb. Isolated PBMC RNA provided the starting material for the TCR library. Sequencing was performed on peripheral blood mononuclear cells (PBMCs), taken when the disease was refractory, from a patient treated with antithyroid drugs. The receptors shown here come from a female donor with Graves disease.

In its sample, this clonotype was seen many times. The chain is built from TRBV12-5 and TRBJ1-2; 8 nucleotides agree with TRBD1. J lost 7 bases, V lost 2 bases, and 3 bases had no gene match. The germline V gene encodes CDR1 LGHNT and CDR2 FRNRAP. This CDR3 region has 13 residues. The CDR3 region has the DNA TGTGCTAGTGGTTTGCCCCAGGGGGCTGGCTACACCTTC. It codes for CASGLPQGAGYTF.

This clonotype was counted many times. CDR3 loop: CASSLVSGEKLFF. The CDR3, as DNA: TGTGCCAGCAGCTTAGTTAGCGGTGAAAAACTGTTTTTT. The chain recombines TRBV5-5 with TRBJ1-4, with D unresolved. This CDR3 is built from 13 residues. V lost 2 bases to trimming and J lost 7 bases, with 9 bases between them. Germline V gene sequence: CDR1 SGHKS, CDR2 YYEKEE (reference sequence).

This clonotype was detected only a few times. This may be a read error: a much more frequent sequence differs by one nucleotide. The rearrangement links TRBV2 to TRBJ1-1; TRBD1 matches 9 bases. This CDR3 contains 13 residues. V lost 7 bases, J lost 4 bases, and 4 bases stayed unmatched. Germline assignment: CDR1 SNHLY and CDR2 FYNNEI. The CDR3 bases are TGTGCCAGCACCGGGACAGGGAGCACTGAAGCTTTCTTT. It is translated as CASTGTGSTEAFF.

This clonotype was counted between two and nine times. With a much larger clone just one base away, this may be a read error. This chain links TRBV28 with TRBJ1-2; 8 bases line up with TRBD1. The CDR3 covers 13 residues. CDR1 is MDHEN and CDR2 is SYDVKM in the germline V gene. CDR3 region: CASRPLQGARNAF. DNA for the CDR3: TGTGCCAGCAGACCCCTCCAGGGGGCGCGTAACGCCTTC.

This clonotype was counted ten times or more. The V gene is TRBV2, the J gene TRBJ1-1; tentatively, D is TRBD1 (6 bases). The CDR3 loop spans 13 amino acids. The V gene's germline CDR1 is SNHLY and CDR2 FYNNEI. V was pared by 6 bases and J by 1 base, with 9 bases between. The CDR3, as DNA: TGTGCCAGCAGCAAACAGGGGAACACTGAAGCTTTCTTT. It yields the protein CASSKQGNTEAFF. Supplemented by reference TRBV2 and TRBJ1-1, the full variable domain reads EPEVTQTPSHQVTQMGQEVILRCVPISNHLYFYWYRQILGQKVEFLVSFYNNEISEKSEIFDDQFSVERPDGSNFTLKIRSTKLEDSAMYFCASSKQGNTEAFFGQGTRLTVV.

V gene TRBV12-3 or TRBV12-4 combines with J gene TRBJ2-5; 9 nucleotides line up with TRBD1. After removal of 8 bases from V and 7 bases from J, the junction contained 8 bases not matched to a gene. The CDR3 covers 13 residues. The CDR3 reads CASGDRAWGTQYF. As DNA, the CDR3 is TGTGCCAGCGGGGACAGGGCCTGGGGGACCCAGTACTTC.

This rearrangement joins TRBV24-1 to TRBJ2-1; 8 positions match TRBD1. V was clipped by 0 bases and J by 2 bases; unmatched bases: 14. The CDR3 loop spans 20 amino acids. CDR1 and CDR2 from the germline V gene are KGHDR and SFDVKD. In DNA, the CDR3 is TGTGCCACCAGTGATTTGGGTCCCAGGACAGGGAGAGAAACCTACAATGAGCAGTTCTTC. It translates to CATSDLGPRTGRETYNEQFF.

This clonotype was counted ten times or more. J is TRBJ2-7 and V is TRBV11-2; the match to TRBD2 covers 9 bases. Germline assignment: CDR1 SGHAT and CDR2 FQNNGV. The CDR3 is made up of 16 amino acids. After removal of 1 base from V and 3 bases from J, the junction contained 7 bases not matched to a gene. CDR3 nucleotide sequence: TGTGCCAGCAGCTTAGGTTCTAGCGGGGCGGACTACGAGCAGTACTTC. Its protein product is CASSLGSSGADYEQYF.

This clonotype appeared a few times. The V gene is TRBV29-1, the J gene TRBJ1-5; D is possibly TRBD1 (5 bases). Germline-derived CDR1 and CDR2 are SQVTM and ANQGSEA. The CDR3 extends over 15 amino acids. The V end was cut by 6 bases, the J end by 0 bases, with 15 bases between. The CDR3 DNA follows: TGCAGCGTCTTGATTGGGACGGATAGCAATCAGCCCCAGCATTTT. This translates into CSVLIGTDSNQPQHF.

This clonotype occurred a few times. V usage is TRBV14 and J usage is TRBJ1-1; no firm D call. CDR3 length equals 14 residues. The germline V and J ends were trimmed by 0 bases and 4 bases, with 9 bases remaining between them. Germline CDR1 reads SGHDN; CDR2 reads FVKESK. CDR3 protein: CASSQDREFTEAFF. CDR3 coding DNA: TGTGCCAGCAGCCAAGATCGGGAGTTCACTGAAGCTTTCTTT. The full variable domain, completed using reference TRBV14 and TRBJ1-1, is EAGVTQFPSHSVIEKGQTVTLRCDPISGHDNLYWYRRVMGKEIKFLLHFVKESKQDESGMPNNRFLAERTGGTYSTLKVQPAELEDSGVYFCASSQDREFTEAFFGQGTRLTVV.

The genes are TRBV19 and TRBJ1-5; 9 nucleotides match TRBD1. The germline V gene encodes CDR1 LNHDA and CDR2 SQIVND (reference sequence). The CDR3 has 13 amino acids. The CDR3 loop reads CVRSQGANQPQHF. CDR3 DNA sequence: TGTGTCAGATCACAGGGGGCGAATCAGCCCCAGCATTTT.

A note on this clonotype: This may arise from a read error, as a much more abundant clone is one base away. The chain is built from TRBV27 and TRBJ1-1, with no clear D. Germline V CDR1 and CDR2: MNHEY, SMNVEV (reference sequence). This CDR3 spans 12 amino acids. The DNA of the CDR3 is TGTGCCGGCAGCCCAACGGTGGGGGAAGCTTTCTTT. Translating gives CAGSPTVGEAFF.

This clonotype was counted a few times. V usage is TRBV6-1 and J usage is TRBJ1-5, with 9 bases fitting TRBD1. The CDR3 covers 19 residues. Germline CDR1 and CDR2: MNHNS and SASEGT. Unmatched junction bases numbered 9, after V lost 0 bases and J lost 0 bases. CDR3 DNA sequence: TGTGCCAGCAGTGAAGCCCGACAGGGGGAATGGATTAGCAATCAGCCCCAGCATTTT. Its translation is CASSEARQGEWISNQPQHF.

A few counts support this clonotype. The chain employs TRBV27 and TRBJ1-6; D is possibly TRBD1 (6 bases). CDR1 and CDR2 from the germline V gene are MNHEY and SMNVEV (reference sequence). CDR3 length equals 13 residues. V lost 5 bases and J 11 bases, leaving 13 bases between the germline ends. The DNA for the CDR3 is TGTGCCAGCAGTACCCGACAGGTTACACCCCTCCACTTT. Protein sequence: CASSTRQVTPLHF.

Remarks on this clonotype: Compared with germline, one end of the junction differs, possibly owing to a read error. This chain joins TRBV11-3 and TRBJ1-1, with unresolved D. The CDR3 has 12 residues. From germline, CDR1 is SGHNT and CDR2 YENEEA. Here the CDR3 reads CASSPAGTEASF. The CDR3 DNA is TGTGCCAGCAGCCCGGCGGGCACTGAAGCTTCCTTT.

There are many counts of this clonotype. The V and J genes are TRBV11-2 and TRBJ2-5, with D unclear. Trimming pared 5 bases from V and 5 bases from J, leaving 18 bases between. CDR1 and CDR2 from the germline V gene are SGHAT and FQNNGV. The CDR3 extends over 15 amino acids. CDR3 bases: TGTGCCAGCAGCCGATTTGAGTCGAGTTTTGAGACCCAGTACTTC. Amino acids: CASSRFESSFETQYF.

This clonotype was seen at least ten times. V usage is TRBV3-1 and J usage is TRBJ2-7; no clear D gene. The germline gives CDR1 LGHDT, CDR2 YNNKEL (reference sequence). Trimming took 0 bases from V and 5 from J, leaving 5 bases between them. The CDR3 runs 12 residues. CDR3 loop: CASSQDFHEQYF. The DNA for the CDR3 is TGTGCCAGCAGCCAAGATTTCCACGAGCAGTACTTC.

This clonotype was seen at least ten times. V usage is TRBV2 and J usage is TRBJ1-1; 8 positions match TRBD1. This CDR3 has 15 residues. Trimming cost V 6 bases and J 0 bases; bases outside gene matches: 6. CDR1 is SNHLY and CDR2 is FYNNEI in the germline V gene. The CDR3 DNA is TGTGCCAGCAGAAACAGGGGGAAAATGAACACTGAAGCTTTCTTT. Translated, it gives CASRNRGKMNTEAFF.

The rearrangement joins TRBV2 to TRBJ2-1; tentative D call: TRBD1 (6 bases). The CDR3 spans 14 residues. Germline values: CDR1 SNHLY, CDR2 FYNNEI. The V and J ends lost 10 bases and 5 bases respectively, with 18 bases between them. The CDR3 nucleotides are TGTGCCACCCTCTTGGGACAAGGCAACAATGAGCAGTTCTTC. The encoded protein is CATLLGQGNNEQFF.

The chain employs TRBV7-9 and TRBJ1-1; D is perhaps TRBD1 (6 bases). V was clipped by 4 bases and J by 4 bases, with 7 bases between them. The V gene's germline CDR1 is SEHNR and CDR2 FQNEAQ (reference sequence). This CDR3 is 12 amino acids long. In nucleotides, the CDR3 is TGTGCCAGCAGCTGGACAGTCACTGAAGCTTTCTTT. It encodes CASSWTVTEAFF.

For this clonotype: A much more abundant neighbour one base away suggests this may be a read error. The final CDR3 position lacks the conserved phenylalanine or tryptophan, pointing to a likely read error. This rearrangement joins TRBV28 to TRBJ2-1; D unclear. The CDR3 is 11 residues long. Germline V CDR1 and CDR2: MDHEN, SYDVKM. Between the trimmed V and J ends, which lost 2 bases and 8 bases, there was a span of 4 bases. CDR3 protein: CASSLRHEQFL. In DNA form, the CDR3 reads TGTGCCAGCAGTTTAAGGCATGAGCAGTTCCTC.

This clonotype was observed at least ten times. The rearrangement links TRBV12-3 or TRBV12-4 to TRBJ2-7, with 10 bases that match TRBD1. This CDR3 has 15 residues. V gave up 6 bases and J gave up 3 bases; unmatched junction bases: 8. In DNA, the CDR3 is TGTGCCAGCAGACCCCGGGACAGGGGCCGCTACGAGCAGTACTTC. Translation: CASRPRDRGRYEQYF.

A few counts support this clonotype. An end of the junction does not agree with germline; a read error may underlie this. The chain is built from TRBV19 and TRBJ1-1, with D possibly being TRBD1 (5 bases). The CDR3 has 14 amino acids. Germline values: CDR1 LNHDA, CDR2 SQIVND (reference sequence). CDR3 coding DNA: TGTGCCAGTAGTATCGGGGCCGCGACCCCACCTCTTTCTTTC. As protein: CASSIGAATPPLSF.

This clonotype was seen more than once but under ten times. The chain recombines TRBV3-1 with TRBJ1-2; D is uncertain. CDR1 is LGHDT, CDR2 YNNKEL, per germline (reference sequence). V lost 5 bases and J 7 bases, leaving 14 bases between the germline ends. This CDR3 region has 13 residues. The CDR3 here is CASSAGEGGGYTF. For the CDR3, the DNA is TGTGCCAGCAGCGCGGGCGAGGGCGGTGGCTACACCTTC.

This clonotype was observed a handful of times. This CDR3 reads CASRTRGAVHYGYTF. The CDR3 DNA sequence: TGTGCCAGCAGGACCCGGGGAGCCGTACACTATGGCTACACCTTC. The gene calls are TRBV6-1 and TRBJ1-2, with D unresolved. The CDR3 is 15 amino acids. Trimming shortened V by 6 bases and J by 3 bases, and 17 bases separated the two germline ends. CDR1 is MNHNS, CDR2 SASEGT, per germline.